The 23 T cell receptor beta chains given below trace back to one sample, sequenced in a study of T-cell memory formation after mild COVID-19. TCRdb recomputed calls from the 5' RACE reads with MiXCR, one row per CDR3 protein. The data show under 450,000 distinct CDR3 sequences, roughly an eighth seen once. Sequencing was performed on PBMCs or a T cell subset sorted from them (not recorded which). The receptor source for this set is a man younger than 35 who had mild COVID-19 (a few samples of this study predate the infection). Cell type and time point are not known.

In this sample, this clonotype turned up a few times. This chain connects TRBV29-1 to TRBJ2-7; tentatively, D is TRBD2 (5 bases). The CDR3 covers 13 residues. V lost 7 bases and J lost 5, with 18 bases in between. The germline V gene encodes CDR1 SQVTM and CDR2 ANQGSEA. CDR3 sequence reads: CSALGSTMNEQYV. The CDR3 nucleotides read TGCAGCGCCCTGGGGAGCACAATGAACGAGCAGTACGTC.

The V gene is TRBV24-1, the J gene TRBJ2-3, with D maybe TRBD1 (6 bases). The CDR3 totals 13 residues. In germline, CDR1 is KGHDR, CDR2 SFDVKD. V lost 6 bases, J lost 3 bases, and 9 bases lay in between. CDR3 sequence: CATSKTGTDTQYF. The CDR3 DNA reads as TGTGCCACCAGTAAAACAGGGACAGATACGCAGTATTTT.

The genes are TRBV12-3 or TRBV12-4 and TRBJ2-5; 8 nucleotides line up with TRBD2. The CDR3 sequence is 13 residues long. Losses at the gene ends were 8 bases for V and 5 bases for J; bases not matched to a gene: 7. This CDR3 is CASGRGGRETQYF. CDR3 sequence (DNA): TGTGCCAGCGGACGGGGGGGCCGGGAGACCCAGTACTTC.

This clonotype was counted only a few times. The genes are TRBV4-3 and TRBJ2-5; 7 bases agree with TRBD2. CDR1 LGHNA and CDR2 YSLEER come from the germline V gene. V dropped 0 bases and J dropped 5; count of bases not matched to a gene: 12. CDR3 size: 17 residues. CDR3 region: CASSQEPWAMGGETQYF. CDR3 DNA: TGCGCCAGCAGCCAAGAACCTTGGGCTATGGGGGGGGAGACCCAGTACTTC.

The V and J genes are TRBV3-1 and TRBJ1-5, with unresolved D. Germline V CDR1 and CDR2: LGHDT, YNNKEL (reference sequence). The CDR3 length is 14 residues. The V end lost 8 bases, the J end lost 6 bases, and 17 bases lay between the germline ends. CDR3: CASGFTPKSQPQHF. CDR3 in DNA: TGTGCCAGCGGCTTTACACCAAAGTCTCAGCCCCAGCATTTT.

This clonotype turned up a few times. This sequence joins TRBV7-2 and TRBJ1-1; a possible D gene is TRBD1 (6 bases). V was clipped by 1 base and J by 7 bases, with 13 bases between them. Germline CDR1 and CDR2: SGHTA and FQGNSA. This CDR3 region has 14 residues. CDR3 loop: CASSLVSGEGEAFF. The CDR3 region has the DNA TGTGCCAGCAGCTTAGTCTCAGGGGAGGGTGAAGCTTTCTTT.

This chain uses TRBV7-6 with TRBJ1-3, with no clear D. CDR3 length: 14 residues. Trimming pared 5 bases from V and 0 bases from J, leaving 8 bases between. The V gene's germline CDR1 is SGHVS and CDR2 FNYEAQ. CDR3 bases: TGTGCCAGCAGCCCGGACCCCTCTGGAAACACCATATATTTT. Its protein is CASSPDPSGNTIYF.

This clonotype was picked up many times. The DNA for the CDR3 is TGTGCCAGCAGTTTAGGGCCAGGGGAGGTGTACACTGAAGCTTTCTTT. It translates to CASSLGPGEVYTEAFF. The J gene is TRBJ1-1, the V gene TRBV27; D is possibly TRBD1 (6 bases). Germline values: CDR1 MNHEY, CDR2 SMNVEV (reference sequence). The length of the CDR3 is 16 residues. Trimming left V 2 bases short and J 3 bases short, with 16 bases between.

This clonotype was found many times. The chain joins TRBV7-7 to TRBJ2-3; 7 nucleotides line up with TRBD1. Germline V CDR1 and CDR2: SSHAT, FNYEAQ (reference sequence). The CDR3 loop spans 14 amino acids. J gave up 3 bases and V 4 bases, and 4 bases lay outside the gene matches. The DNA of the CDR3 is TGTGCCAGCAGCTCCGGACAGGCTACAGATACGCAGTATTTT. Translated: CASSSGQATDTQYF.

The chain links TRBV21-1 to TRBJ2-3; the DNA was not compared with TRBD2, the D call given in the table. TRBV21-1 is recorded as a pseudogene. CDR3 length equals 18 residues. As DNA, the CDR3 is TGTGCCAGCAGCAAAGCCAGACTAGCGGGGCAACTCACAGATACGCAGTATTTT. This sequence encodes CASSKARLAGQLTDTQYF.

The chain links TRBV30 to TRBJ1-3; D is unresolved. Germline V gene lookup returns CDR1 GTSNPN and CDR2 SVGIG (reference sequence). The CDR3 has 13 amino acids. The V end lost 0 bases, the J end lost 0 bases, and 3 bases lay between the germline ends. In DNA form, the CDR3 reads TGTGCCTGGAGTGTAACCTCTGGAAACACCATATATTTT. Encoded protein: CAWSVTSGNTIYF. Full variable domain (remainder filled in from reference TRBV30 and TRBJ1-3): SQTIHQWPATLVQPVGSPLSLECTVEGTSNPNLYWYRQAAGRGLQLLFYSVGIGQISSEVPQNLSASRPQDRQFILSSKKLLLSDSGFYLCAWSVTSGNTIYFGEGSWLTVV.

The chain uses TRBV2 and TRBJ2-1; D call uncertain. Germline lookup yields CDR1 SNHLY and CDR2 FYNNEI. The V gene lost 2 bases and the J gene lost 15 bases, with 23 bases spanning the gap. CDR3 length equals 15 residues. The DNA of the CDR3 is TGTGCCAGCAGTGAATTCAAGGAGACTGCAAACCCCACGTTCTTC. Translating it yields CASSEFKETANPTFF.

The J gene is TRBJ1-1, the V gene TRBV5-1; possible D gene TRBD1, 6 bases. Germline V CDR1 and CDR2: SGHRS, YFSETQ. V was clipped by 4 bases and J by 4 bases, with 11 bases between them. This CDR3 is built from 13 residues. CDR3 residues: CASSPRGFTEAFF. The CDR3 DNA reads TGCGCCAGCAGCCCCAGGGGATTCACTGAAGCTTTCTTT. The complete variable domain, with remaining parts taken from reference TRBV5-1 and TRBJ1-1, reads KAGVTQTPRYLIKTRGQQVTLSCSPISGHRSVSWYQQTPGQGLQFLFEYFSETQRNKGNFPGRFSGRQFSNSRSEMNVSTLELGDSALYLCASSPRGFTEAFFGQGTRLTVV.

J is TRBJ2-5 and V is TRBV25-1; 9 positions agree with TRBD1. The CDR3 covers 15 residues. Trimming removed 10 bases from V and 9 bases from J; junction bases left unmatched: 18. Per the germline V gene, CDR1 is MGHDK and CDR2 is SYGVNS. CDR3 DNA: TGTGCCACCACGGATCGGGACAGGGACAGCCGGGCCCAGTACTTC. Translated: CATTDRDRDSRAQYF.

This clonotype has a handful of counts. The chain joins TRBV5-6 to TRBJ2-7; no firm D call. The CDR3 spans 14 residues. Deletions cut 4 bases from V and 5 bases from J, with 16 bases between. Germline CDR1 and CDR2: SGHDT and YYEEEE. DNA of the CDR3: TGTGCCAGCAGCCTGCCCCCGCTGGGCGACGAGCAGTACGTC. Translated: CASSLPPLGDEQYV.

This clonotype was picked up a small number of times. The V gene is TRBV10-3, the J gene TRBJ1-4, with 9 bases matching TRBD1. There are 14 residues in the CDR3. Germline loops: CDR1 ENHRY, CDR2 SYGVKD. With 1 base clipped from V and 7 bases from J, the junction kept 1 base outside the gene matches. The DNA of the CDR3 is TGTGCCATCAGTGAGTTACAGGGGGCTGAAAAACTGTTTTTT. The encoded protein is CAISELQGAEKLFF.

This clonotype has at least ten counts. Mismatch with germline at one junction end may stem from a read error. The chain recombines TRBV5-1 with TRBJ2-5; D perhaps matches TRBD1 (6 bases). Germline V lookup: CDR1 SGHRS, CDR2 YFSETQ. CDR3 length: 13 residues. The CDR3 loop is CASTLTGSKTQYF. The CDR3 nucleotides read TGCGCCAGCACCTTGACAGGATCGAAGACCCAGTACTTC.

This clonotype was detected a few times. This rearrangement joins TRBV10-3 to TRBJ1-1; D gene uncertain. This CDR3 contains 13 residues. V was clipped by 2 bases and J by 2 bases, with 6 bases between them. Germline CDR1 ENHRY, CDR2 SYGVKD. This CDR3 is CAISEVANTEAFF. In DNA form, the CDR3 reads TGTGCCATCAGTGAGGTCGCCAACACTGAAGCTTTCTTT.

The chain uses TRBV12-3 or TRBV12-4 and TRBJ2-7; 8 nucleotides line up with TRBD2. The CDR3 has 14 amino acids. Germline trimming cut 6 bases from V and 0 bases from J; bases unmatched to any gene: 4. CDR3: CASRGGGSSYEQYV. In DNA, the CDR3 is TGTGCCAGCAGGGGCGGGGGGAGCTCCTACGAGCAGTACGTC.

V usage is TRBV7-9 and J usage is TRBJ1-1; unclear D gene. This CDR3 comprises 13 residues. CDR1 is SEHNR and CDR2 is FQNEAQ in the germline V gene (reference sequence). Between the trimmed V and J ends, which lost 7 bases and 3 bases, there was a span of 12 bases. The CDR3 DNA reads TGTGCCAGCAACTCCCGCGGGGACACTGAAGCTTTCTTT. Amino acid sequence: CASNSRGDTEAFF.

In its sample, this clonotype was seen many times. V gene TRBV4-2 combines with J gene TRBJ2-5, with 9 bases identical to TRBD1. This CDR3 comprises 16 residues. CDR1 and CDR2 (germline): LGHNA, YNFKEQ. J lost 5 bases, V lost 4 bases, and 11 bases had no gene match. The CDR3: CASSPIPGQGQETQYF. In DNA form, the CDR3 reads TGTGCCAGCAGCCCGATTCCGGGACAGGGTCAGGAGACCCAGTACTTC.

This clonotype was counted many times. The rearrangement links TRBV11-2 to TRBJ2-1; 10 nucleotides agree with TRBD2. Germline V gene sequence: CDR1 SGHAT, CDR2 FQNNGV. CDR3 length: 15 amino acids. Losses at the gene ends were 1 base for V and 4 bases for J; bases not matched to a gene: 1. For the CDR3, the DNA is TGTGCCAGCAGCTTAGGGACTAGCGGATACAATGAGCAGTTCTTC. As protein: CASSLGTSGYNEQFF.

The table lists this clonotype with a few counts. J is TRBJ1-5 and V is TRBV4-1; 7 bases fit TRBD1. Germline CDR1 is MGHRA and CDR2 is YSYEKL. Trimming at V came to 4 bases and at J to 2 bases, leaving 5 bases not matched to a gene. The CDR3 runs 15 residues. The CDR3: CASSRQGQRNQPQHF. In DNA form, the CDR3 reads TGCGCCAGCAGCCGACAGGGACAGCGCAATCAGCCCCAGCATTTT.